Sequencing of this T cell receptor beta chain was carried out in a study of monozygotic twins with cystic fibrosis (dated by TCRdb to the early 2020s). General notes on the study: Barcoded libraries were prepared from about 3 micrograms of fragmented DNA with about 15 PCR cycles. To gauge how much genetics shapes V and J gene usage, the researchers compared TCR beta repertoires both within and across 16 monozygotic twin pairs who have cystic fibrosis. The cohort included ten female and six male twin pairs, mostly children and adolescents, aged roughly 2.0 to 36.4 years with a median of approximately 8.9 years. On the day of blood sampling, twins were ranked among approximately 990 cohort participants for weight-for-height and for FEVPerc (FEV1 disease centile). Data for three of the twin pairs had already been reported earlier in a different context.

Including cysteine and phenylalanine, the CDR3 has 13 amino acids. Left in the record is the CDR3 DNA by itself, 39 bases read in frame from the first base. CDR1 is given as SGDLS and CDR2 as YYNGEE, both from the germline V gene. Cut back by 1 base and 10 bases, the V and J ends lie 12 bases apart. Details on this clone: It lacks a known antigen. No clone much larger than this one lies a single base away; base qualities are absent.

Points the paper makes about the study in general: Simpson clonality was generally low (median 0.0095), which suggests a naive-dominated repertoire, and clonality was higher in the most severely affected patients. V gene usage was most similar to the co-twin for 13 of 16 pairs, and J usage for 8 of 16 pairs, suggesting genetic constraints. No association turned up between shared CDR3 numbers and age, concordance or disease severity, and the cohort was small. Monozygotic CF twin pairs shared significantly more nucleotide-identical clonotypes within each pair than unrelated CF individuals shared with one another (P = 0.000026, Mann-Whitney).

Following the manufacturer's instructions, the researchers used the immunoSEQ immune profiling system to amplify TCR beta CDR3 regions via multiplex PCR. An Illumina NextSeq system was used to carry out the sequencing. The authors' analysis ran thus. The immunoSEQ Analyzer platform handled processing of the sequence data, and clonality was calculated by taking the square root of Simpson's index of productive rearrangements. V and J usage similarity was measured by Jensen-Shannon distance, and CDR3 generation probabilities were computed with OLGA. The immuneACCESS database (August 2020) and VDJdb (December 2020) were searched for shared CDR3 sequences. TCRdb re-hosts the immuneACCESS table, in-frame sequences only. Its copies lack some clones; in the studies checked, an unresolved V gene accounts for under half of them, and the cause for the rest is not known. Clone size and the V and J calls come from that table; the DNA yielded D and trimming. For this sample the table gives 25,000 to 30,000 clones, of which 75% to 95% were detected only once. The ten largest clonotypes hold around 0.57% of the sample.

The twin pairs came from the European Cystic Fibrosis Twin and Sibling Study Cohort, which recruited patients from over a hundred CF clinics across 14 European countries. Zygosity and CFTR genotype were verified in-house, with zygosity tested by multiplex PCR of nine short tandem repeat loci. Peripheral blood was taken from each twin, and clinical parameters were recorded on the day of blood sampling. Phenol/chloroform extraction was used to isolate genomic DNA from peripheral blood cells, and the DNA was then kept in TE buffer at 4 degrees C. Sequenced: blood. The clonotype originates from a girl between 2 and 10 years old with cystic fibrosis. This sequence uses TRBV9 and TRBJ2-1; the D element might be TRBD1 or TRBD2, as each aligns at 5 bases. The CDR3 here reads CASSVHRGREQFF. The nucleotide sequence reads TGTGCCAGCAGCGTACATCGGGGACGAGAGCAGTTCTTC.